Sequencing of this TCR beta chain was carried out in a study of cytomegalovirus exposure and HLA in healthy donors. Of note for this clone: The antigen remains undetermined.

Study-level points and caveats: Upon later analysis, TCR association rates were observed to vary by HLA locus, being highest for DRB1 and lowest for HLA-C. For most TCR beta V segments, an earlier analysis put the productive rate at about 87% or about 30% of the time. Donor immune exposure was known only as CMV serostatus.

J gave up 6 bases and V 5 bases, and 3 bases lay outside the gene matches. This CDR3 is built from 12 residues. From germline, CDR1 is SGHTA and CDR2 FQGTGA. Amplification used 60 Vbeta primers and 13 Jbeta primers. This table comes from immunoSEQ multiplex PCR, and its TCRdb copy is limited to in-frame clones, with some not included. Seen here are about 180,000 clones, roughly 88% observed once, and the top ten hold 1% to 1.5%. The sample was PBMCs. The receptor was derived from a girl under 10 years old in good health and CMV-seropositive. The V call is TRBV7-3, the J call TRBJ2-7; TRBD1 matches 8 bases. The CDR3: CASSTGQGEQYF. CDR3 nucleotide sequence: TGTGCCAGCAGCACCGGACAGGGCGAGCAGTACTTC.